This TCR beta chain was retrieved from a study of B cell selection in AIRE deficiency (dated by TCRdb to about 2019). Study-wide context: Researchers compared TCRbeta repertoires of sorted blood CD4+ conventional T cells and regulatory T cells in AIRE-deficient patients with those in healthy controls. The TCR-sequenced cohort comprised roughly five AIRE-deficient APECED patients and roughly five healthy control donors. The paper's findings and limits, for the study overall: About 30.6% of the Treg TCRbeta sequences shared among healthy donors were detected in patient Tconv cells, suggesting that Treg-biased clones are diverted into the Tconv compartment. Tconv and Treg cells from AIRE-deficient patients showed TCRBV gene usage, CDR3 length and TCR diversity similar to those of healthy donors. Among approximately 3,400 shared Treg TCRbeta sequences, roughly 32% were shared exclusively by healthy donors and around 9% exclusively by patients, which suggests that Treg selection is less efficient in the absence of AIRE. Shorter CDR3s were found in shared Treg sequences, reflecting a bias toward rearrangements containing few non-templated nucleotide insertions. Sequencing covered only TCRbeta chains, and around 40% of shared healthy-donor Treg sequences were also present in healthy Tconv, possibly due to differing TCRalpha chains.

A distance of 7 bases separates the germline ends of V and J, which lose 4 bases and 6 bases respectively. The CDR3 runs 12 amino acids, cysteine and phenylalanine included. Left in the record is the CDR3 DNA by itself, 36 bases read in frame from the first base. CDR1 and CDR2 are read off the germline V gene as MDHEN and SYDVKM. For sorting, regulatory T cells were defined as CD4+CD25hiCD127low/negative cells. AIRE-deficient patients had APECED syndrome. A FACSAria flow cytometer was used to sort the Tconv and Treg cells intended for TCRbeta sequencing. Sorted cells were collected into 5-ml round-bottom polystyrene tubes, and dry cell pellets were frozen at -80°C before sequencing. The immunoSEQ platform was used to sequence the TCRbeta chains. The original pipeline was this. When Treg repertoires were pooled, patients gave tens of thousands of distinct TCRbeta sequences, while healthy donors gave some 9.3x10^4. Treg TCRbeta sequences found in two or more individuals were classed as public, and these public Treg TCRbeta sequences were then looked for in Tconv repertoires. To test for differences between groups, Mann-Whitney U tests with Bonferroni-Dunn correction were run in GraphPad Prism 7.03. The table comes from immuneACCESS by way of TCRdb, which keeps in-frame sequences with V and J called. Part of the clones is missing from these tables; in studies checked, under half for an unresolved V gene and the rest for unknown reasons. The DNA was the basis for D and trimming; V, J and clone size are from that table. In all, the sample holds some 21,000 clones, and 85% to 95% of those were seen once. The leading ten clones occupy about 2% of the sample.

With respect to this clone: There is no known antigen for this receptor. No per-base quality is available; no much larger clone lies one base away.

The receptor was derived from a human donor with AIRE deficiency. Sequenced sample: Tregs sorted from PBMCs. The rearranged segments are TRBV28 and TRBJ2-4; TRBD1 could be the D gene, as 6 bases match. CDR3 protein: CASSSGVNIQYF. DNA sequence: TGTGCCAGCAGTTCAGGGGTAAACATTCAGTACTTC.